The clone carrying this T cell receptor (beta chain) appeared a single time. This specimen includes other DNA sequences encoding the same CDR3. The V and J ends lost 2 bases and 5 bases, in that order; junction bases with no gene match: 4. Germline CDR1 is SGDLS and CDR2 is YYNGEE. The CDR3 has 15 residues. This table comes from immunoSEQ multiplex PCR, and its TCRdb copy is limited to in-frame clones, with some not included. Of hundreds of thousands of clones listed, 65% to 90% were seen once; the top ten hold about 4%. This sample is part of a study of blood T cell repertoires in COVID-19. At the level of the study: Acute-phase and convalescent COVID-19 samples originated in the United States, Italy and Spain.

All enrollees were roughly 18 to 89 years old and from about two dozen US areas. Clinical history as reported by participants underpinned cohort assignment. This clonotype was sampled from a woman in her thirties who had been exposed to COVID-19. The rearrangement links TRBV9 to TRBJ2-3; 11 bases map to TRBD2. Sequences were obtained from PBMCs or T cells enriched from blood (not recorded which). CDR3 in DNA: TGTGCCAGCAGCGTTAGCGGGGGGGCGGTAGATACGCAGTATTTT. Residues: CASSVSGGAVDTQYF. The complete variable domain, with remaining parts taken from reference TRBV9 and TRBJ2-3, reads DSGVTQTPKHLITATGQRVTLRCSPRSGDLSVYWYQQSLDQGLQFLIQYYNGEERAKGNILERFSAQQFPDLHSELNLSSLELGDSALYFCASSVSGGAVDTQYFGPGTRLTVL.